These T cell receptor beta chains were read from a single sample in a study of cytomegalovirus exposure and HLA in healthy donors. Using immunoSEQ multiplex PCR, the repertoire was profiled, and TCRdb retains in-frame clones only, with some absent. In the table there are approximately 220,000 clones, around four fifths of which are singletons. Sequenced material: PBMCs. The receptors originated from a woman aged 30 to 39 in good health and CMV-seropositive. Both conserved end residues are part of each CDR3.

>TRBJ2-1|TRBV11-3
CASSFRGGVDIYNEQFF
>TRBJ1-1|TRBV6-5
CASSYSWRNTEAFF
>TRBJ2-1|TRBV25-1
CASSEFGAGGPGNEQFF
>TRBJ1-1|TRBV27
CASSLKEYTEAFF
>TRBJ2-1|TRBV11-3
CASSLREGTYNEQFF
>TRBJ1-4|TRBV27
CASSLSSKTWRDEKLFF
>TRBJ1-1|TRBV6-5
CASSYSGSTNTEAFF
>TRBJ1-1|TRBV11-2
CASSFGTGGTEAFF
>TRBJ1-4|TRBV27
CASSSRGAANEKLFF
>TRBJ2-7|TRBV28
CASSLVPGRVYEQYF
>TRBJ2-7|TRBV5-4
CASSLGRTYEQYF
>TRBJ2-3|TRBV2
CASSVGDTQYF
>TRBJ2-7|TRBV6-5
CASSYSKGKTTYEQYF
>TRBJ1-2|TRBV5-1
CASSLDRYGYTF
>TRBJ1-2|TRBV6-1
CASLVGGSSLRGYTF
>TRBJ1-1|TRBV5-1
CASSLGDSMNTEAFF
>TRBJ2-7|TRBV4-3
CASSQDKAYEQYF
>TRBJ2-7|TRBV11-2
CACSKLRLTGIPWEQYF
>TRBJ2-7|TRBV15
CATSGGQGAYEQYF
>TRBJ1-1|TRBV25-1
CASGRTASTEAFF
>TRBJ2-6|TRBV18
CASSPWEAGANVLTF
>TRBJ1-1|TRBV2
CASVRTNTEAFF
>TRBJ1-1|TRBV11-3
CASSSLWQYSTEAFF
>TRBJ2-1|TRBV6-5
CASSSHSGGYYNEQFF
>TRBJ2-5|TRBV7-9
CASSFLRETQYF
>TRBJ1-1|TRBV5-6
CASSLVRLGGYTAFF
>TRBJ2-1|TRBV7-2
CASSLSAINEQFF